This T cell receptor beta chain was profiled in a study of radiotherapy plus CTLA-4 blockade in lung cancer. Study information: Objective responses were documented in approximately 18% of patients, with disease control in roughly 34%. The study's findings and limits: TCR clones from tumors expanded in blood after radiotherapy plus ipilimumab. With interferon-beta, early dynamics of blood T cell clones were reported to best predict response.

The CDR3 runs 15 residues. V was cut by 5 bases and J by 0 bases, with 11 bases left in between. Germline lookup yields CDR1 SGHVS and CDR2 FQNEAQ. Treatment of patients with chemo-refractory metastatic non-small-cell lung cancer consisted of focal radiation plus CTLA-4 blockade with ipilimumab. This clone has just one count. The antigen remains undetermined. Libraries were prepared by immunoSEQ multiplex PCR; TCRdb keeps only in-frame clonotypes and omits some of them. The sample lists some 51,000 clones; around 79% were seen once. This receptor was obtained from a human donor with non-small cell lung cancer who had a complete response to radiotherapy plus ipilimumab. The chain carries TRBV7-8 and TRBJ1-5; D not resolved. The material sequenced was peripheral blood, taken from a patient treated with radiotherapy plus ipilimumab. The CDR3 DNA reads as TGTGCCAGCAGCACGGCATACTATAGCAATCAGCCCCAGCATTTT. Its translation: CASSTAYYSNQPQHF.